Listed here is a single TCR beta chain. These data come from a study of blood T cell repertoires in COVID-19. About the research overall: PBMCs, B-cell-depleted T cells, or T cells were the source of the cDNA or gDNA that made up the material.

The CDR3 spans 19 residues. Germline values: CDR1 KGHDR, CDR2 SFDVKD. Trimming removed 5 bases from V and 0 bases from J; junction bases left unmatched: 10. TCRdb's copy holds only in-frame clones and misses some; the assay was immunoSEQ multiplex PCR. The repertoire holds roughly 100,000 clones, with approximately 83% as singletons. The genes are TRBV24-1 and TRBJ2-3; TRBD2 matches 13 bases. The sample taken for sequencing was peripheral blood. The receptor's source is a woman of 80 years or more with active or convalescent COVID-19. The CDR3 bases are TGTGCCACCAGTGTCGAGCCCGGGACTAGCGGGACAAGCACAGATACGCAGTATTTT. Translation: CATSVEPGTSGTSTDTQYF.